The T cell receptor beta chain under discussion was sequenced for a study of graft-versus-host responses after intestinal transplantation. Findings and limits, study-wide: Recipient marrow harbored GvH clones, some of which surfaced first in ileum or blood.

Trimming took off 5 bases at V and 1 base at J, with 17 bases between the two ends. CDR1 LNHDA and CDR2 SQIVND come from the germline V gene (reference sequence). The CDR3 sequence is 16 residues long. Using immunoSEQ multiplex PCR, the repertoire was profiled, and TCRdb retains in-frame clones only, with some absent. The sample has approximately 88,000 clones; around 93% are singletons. As concerns this clone: Its antigen is not known.

The receptor comes from a human donor who was the organ donor for an intestinal transplant. Sequenced here: unstimulated CD4+ T cells sorted from spleen or lymph node cells, sampled before transplant. This rearrangement joins TRBV19 to TRBJ1-1, with unresolved D. The CDR3 region is CASSPLFTLQNTEAFF. The CDR3 nucleotides read TGTGCCAGTAGTCCACTATTTACACTGCAGAACACTGAAGCTTTCTTT.